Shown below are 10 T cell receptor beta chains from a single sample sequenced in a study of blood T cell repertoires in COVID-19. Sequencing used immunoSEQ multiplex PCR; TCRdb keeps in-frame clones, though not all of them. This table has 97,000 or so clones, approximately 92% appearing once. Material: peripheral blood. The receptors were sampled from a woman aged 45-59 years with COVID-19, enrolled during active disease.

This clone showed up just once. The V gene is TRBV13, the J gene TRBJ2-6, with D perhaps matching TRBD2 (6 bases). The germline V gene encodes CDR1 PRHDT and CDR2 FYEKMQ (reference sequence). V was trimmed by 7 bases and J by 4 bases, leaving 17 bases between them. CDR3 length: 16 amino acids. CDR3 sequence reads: CASTPLGGSGANVLTF. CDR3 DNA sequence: TGTGCCAGCACCCCCCTCGGGGGTTCGGGGGCCAACGTCCTGACTTTC.

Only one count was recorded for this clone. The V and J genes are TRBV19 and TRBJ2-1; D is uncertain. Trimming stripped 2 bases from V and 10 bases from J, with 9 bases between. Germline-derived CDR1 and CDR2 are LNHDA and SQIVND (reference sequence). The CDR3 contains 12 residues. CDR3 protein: CASSIPSREQFF. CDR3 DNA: TGTGCCAGTAGTATACCCTCCAGGGAGCAGTTCTTC.

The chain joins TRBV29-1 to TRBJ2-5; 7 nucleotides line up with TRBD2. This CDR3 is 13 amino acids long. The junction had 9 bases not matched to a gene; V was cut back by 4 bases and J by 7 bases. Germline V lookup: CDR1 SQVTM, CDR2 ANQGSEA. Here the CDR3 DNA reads TGCAGCGTTGGACTAGCCTATATGGGGACCCAGTACTTC. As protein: CSVGLAYMGTQYF. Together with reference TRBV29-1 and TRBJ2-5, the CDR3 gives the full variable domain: SAVISQKPSRDICQRGTSLTIQCQVDSQVTMMFWYRQQPGQSLTLIATANQGSEATYESGFVIDKFPISRPNLTFSTLTVSNMSPEDSSIYLCSVGLAYMGTQYFGPGTRLLVL.

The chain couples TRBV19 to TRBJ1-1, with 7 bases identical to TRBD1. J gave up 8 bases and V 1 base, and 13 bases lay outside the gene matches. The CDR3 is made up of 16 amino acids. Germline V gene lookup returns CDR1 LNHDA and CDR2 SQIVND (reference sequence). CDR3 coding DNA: TGTGCCAGTAGTATAGGGGCGGACAGGTCACAAAGGGAAGCTTTCTTT. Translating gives CASSIGADRSQREAFF.

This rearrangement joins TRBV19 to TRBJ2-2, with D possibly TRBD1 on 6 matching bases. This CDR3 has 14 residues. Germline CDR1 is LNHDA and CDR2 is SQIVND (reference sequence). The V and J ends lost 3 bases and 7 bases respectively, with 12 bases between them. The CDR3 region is CASSMRGHSGELFF. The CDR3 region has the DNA TGTGCCAGTAGTATGAGGGGACATAGCGGGGAGCTGTTTTTT.

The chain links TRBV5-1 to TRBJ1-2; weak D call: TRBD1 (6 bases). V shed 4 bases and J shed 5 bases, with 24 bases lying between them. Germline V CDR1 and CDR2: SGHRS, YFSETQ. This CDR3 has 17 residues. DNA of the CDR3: TGCGCCAGCAGCCAGCTACAGGGTTCGGCCGGGGTGTATGGCTACACCTTC. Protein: CASSQLQGSAGVYGYTF.

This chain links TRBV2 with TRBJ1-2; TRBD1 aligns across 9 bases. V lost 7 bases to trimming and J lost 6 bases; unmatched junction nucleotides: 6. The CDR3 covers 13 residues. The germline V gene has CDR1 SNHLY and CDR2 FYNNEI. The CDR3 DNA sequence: TGTGCCAGCAACCGGGACAGGGTGGATGGCTACACCTTC. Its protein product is CASNRDRVDGYTF.

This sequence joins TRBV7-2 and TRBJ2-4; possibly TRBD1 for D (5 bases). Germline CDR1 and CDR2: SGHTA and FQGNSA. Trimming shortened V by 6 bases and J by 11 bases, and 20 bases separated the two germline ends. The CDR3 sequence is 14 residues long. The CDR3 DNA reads TGTGCCAGCAGGGCCGACAGTTTTGAAATCTTTCAGTACTTC. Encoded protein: CASRADSFEIFQYF.

CDR3 residues: CASSFHPSGGNSYEQYF. In DNA, the CDR3 is TGTGCCAGCAGCTTTCACCCTAGCGGGGGGAATAGCTACGAGCAGTACTTC. The chain combines TRBV7-9 with TRBJ2-7; 11 nucleotides align to TRBD2. Germline V gene sequence: CDR1 SEHNR, CDR2 FQNEAQ (reference sequence). This CDR3 has 17 residues. Losses at the gene ends were 3 bases for V and 3 bases for J; bases not matched to a gene: 10.

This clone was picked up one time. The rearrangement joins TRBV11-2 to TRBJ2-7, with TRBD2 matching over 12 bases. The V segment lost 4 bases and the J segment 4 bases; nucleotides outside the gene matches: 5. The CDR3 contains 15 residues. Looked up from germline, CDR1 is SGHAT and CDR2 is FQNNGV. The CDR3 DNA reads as TGTGCCAGCAGCTCCGGACTAGCGGGGTTTTACGAGCAGTACTTC. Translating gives CASSSGLAGFYEQYF.